This TCR beta chain appears in the sequencing data of a study of cytomegalovirus exposure and HLA in healthy donors. PCR was performed using 60 Vbeta and 13 Jbeta primers. Sequenced by immunoSEQ multiplex PCR; TCRdb stores in-frame clones only, minus some. The sample lists 100,000 to 150,000 clones; approximately 80% were seen once. With 4 bases removed from V and 0 bases from J, the gap between germline ends came to 11 bases. CDR1 and CDR2 (germline): SGHRS, YFSETQ. The CDR3 is 16 residues long. The receptor's source is a female donor in good health and CMV-seronegative. This chain connects TRBV5-1 to TRBJ2-6; D may be TRBD1 (6 bases). Sequenced material: PBMCs. This CDR3 reads CASSRDTSSGANVLTF. The DNA of the CDR3 is TGCGCCAGCAGCCGGGACACTTCCTCTGGGGCCAACGTCCTGACTTTC.